The 8 T cell receptor beta chains below all came from one sample that was sequenced in a study of blood T cell repertoires in COVID-19. Sequenced by immunoSEQ multiplex PCR; TCRdb stores in-frame clones only, minus some. The sample includes tens of thousands of clones, approximately 83% of them seen just once. Sequencing used peripheral blood. These receptors came from a man aged 65 to 79 with acute or convalescent COVID-19.

V is TRBV29-1 and J is TRBJ1-2; 7 positions agree with TRBD1. Germline assignment: CDR1 SQVTM and CDR2 ANQGSEA. This CDR3 is 13 amino acids long. After removal of 6 bases from V and 3 bases from J, the junction contained 7 bases not matched to a gene. CDR3 nucleotides: TGCAGCGTCGCCCCGACAGGGTACTATGGCTACACCTTC. Protein product: CSVAPTGYYGYTF.

The chain links TRBV12-3 or TRBV12-4 to TRBJ1-2; D ambiguous. The ends were cut back, 2 bases at V and 4 bases at J, with 8 bases in the middle. This CDR3 comprises 13 residues. The CDR3 loop reads CASSLRGRYGYTF. Here the CDR3 DNA reads TGTGCCAGCAGTTTAAGAGGCCGCTATGGCTACACCTTC.

V gene TRBV3-1 (or the pseudogene TRBV3-2) combines with J gene TRBJ1-2; TRBD1 matches 9 bases. The CDR3 length is 15 residues. Trimming at V came to 3 bases and at J to 5 bases, leaving 7 bases not matched to a gene. The germline CDR1 and CDR2 sequences are LGHDT and YNNKEL (reference sequence). The CDR3 here is CASSQGAGTGYGYTF. For the CDR3, the DNA is TGTGCCAGCAGCCAGGGGGCGGGGACAGGGTATGGCTACACCTTC.

The chain recombines TRBV5-1 with TRBJ2-2, with D possibly TRBD1 on 6 matching bases. The CDR3 has 15 amino acids. Germline loops: CDR1 SGHRS, CDR2 YFSETQ. Deletions cut 4 bases from V and 0 bases from J, with 10 bases between. CDR3 loop: CASSTDSPNTGELFF. The CDR3 DNA sequence: TGCGCCAGCAGCACGGACAGCCCGAACACCGGGGAGCTGTTTTTT.

The chain uses TRBV5-1 and TRBJ1-1, with 9 positions matching TRBD1. V lost 4 bases, J lost 5 bases, and 6 bases stayed unmatched. Per the germline V gene, CDR1 is SGHRS and CDR2 is YFSETQ. The CDR3 length is 14 residues. In DNA, the CDR3 is TGCGCCAGCAGCCCGGGGACAGGGAGAACTGAAGCTTTCTTT. Amino acid sequence: CASSPGTGRTEAFF. Drawing the rest from reference TRBV5-1 and TRBJ1-1, the complete variable domain is KAGVTQTPRYLIKTRGQQVTLSCSPISGHRSVSWYQQTPGQGLQFLFEYFSETQRNKGNFPGRFSGRQFSNSRSEMNVSTLELGDSALYLCASSPGTGRTEAFFGQGTRLTVV.

The CDR3 nucleotides read TGTGCCAGCAGTTACTCGTTGGGACTAGTCACCTACGAGCAGTACTTC. Translating gives CASSYSLGLVTYEQYF. The gene calls are TRBV6-2 or TRBV6-3 and TRBJ2-7; TRBD2 matches at 8 bases. Germline trimming cut 0 bases from V and 2 bases from J; bases unmatched to any gene: 6. CDR3 length: 16 residues. Germline V gene lookup returns CDR1 MNHEY and CDR2 SVGEGT.

CDR3 residues: CSAGQEEEQYF. The DNA of the CDR3 is TGCAGCGCCGGACAAGAGGAAGAGCAGTACTTC. V usage is TRBV29-1 and J usage is TRBJ2-7; tentatively, D is TRBD1 (5 bases). This CDR3 contains 11 residues. From germline, CDR1 is SQVTM and CDR2 ANQGSEA. V was clipped by 7 bases and J by 7 bases, with 14 bases between them.

The chain links TRBV11-3 to TRBJ2-1; the match to TRBD2 covers 7 bases. The germline V gene encodes CDR1 SGHNT and CDR2 YENEEA. The CDR3 is 15 amino acids. V was clipped by 4 bases and J by 8 bases; unmatched bases: 11. The CDR3 sequence is CASSSTGLAVHEQFF. CDR3 sequence (DNA): TGTGCCAGCAGCTCCACGGGCCTAGCGGTGCATGAGCAGTTCTTC.